A selection of T cell receptor beta chains follows, all from one sample in a study of T cell responses to AZD1222 COVID-19 vaccine. Produced via immunoSEQ multiplex PCR; TCRdb's table is partial and in-frame only. The top ten clones hold approximately 4% of a sample with around 150,000 clones, around 84% of them seen once. The specimen comprised peripheral blood, sampled on day 0 of AZD1222 vaccination. These receptor sequences come from an adult in good health. Both conserved end residues are part of each CDR3. D genes are given only for firm matches.

j_gene: TRBJ2-3
d_gene: TRBD2
v_gene: TRBV9
CDR3nt: TGTGCCAGCAGCGTAAATCGAGCGGGGGGGCAGACAGATACGCAGTATTTT
CDR3aa: CASSVNRAGGQTDTQYF

j_gene: TRBJ2-2
d_gene: .
v_gene: TRBV2
CDR3nt: TGTGCCAGCAGCCCGCCGGGCCGTCACACCGGGGAGCTGTTTTTT
CDR3aa: CASSPPGRHTGELFF

j_gene: TRBJ1-3
d_gene: .
v_gene: TRBV6-1
CDR3nt: TGTGCCAGCAGTGACCCGTCTGGAAACACCATATATTTT
CDR3aa: CASSDPSGNTIYF

j_gene: TRBJ1-2
d_gene: .
v_gene: TRBV27
CDR3nt: TGTGCCAGCAGCCCCCTACCCACCTATGGCTACACCTTC
CDR3aa: CASSPLPTYGYTF

j_gene: TRBJ2-7
d_gene: .
v_gene: TRBV12-3/TRBV12-4
CDR3nt: TGTGCCAGCAGCCCCTATAGGGAGCAGTACTTC
CDR3aa: CASSPYREQYF

j_gene: TRBJ1-5
d_gene: TRBD1
v_gene: TRBV19
CDR3nt: TGTGCCAGTAGTCCAGGACAGGGGTTTCAGCCCCAGCATTTT
CDR3aa: CASSPGQGFQPQHF

j_gene: TRBJ1-2
d_gene: .
v_gene: TRBV29-1
CDR3nt: TGCAGCGTTGCGGGGGGGTCCAACGATGGCTACACCTTC
CDR3aa: CSVAGGSNDGYTF

j_gene: TRBJ1-1
d_gene: TRBD1
v_gene: TRBV5-1
CDR3nt: TGCGCCAGCAGCCCGGGACAGCCCAACACTGAAGCTTTCTTT
CDR3aa: CASSPGQPNTEAFF

j_gene: TRBJ2-5
d_gene: TRBD1
v_gene: TRBV5-4
CDR3nt: TGTGCCAGCAGCAATACGGGACAGGGGGCCCAGTACTTC
CDR3aa: CASSNTGQGAQYF

j_gene: TRBJ1-2
d_gene: .
v_gene: TRBV10-2
CDR3nt: TGCGCCAGCAGTGAAGGGAAGTGGGCTAACTATGGCTACACCTTC
CDR3aa: CASSEGKWANYGYTF

j_gene: TRBJ2-5
d_gene: TRBD1
v_gene: TRBV16
CDR3nt: TGTGCCAGCAGCCAATCAAGGACAGGGTGGGAGACCCAGTACTTC
CDR3aa: CASSQSRTGWETQYF

j_gene: TRBJ2-1
d_gene: .
v_gene: TRBV15
CDR3nt: TGTGCCACCAGCAGACGTTCCTCCGATGAGCAGTTCTTC
CDR3aa: CATSRRSSDEQFF